The TCR beta chain described here comes from a study of T cell responses to AZD1222 COVID-19 vaccine. General observations from the study: Repertoire collection took place solely once the T cell response had peaked.

The method was immunoSEQ multiplex PCR; TCRdb's version includes in-frame clones alone and lacks a portion of them. Among about 140,000 clones, almost 95% were seen once, and the ten largest hold 3.6%. Germline loops: CDR1 MDHEN, CDR2 SYDVKM. This CDR3 is 14 amino acids long. Trimming left V 6 bases short and J 4 bases short, with 12 bases between. Of note for this clone: What it binds is unknown.

This receptor was identified in an adult who received the AZD1222 COVID-19 vaccine. This chain uses TRBV28 with TRBJ1-4, with a tentative D call TRBD1 (6 bases). The sequenced sample was peripheral blood, obtained 28 days after the second AZD1222 dose. CDR3 loop: CASRMTGNNEKLFF. The DNA of the CDR3 is TGTGCCAGCAGGATGACAGGAAATAATGAAAAACTGTTTTTT.